These T cell receptor beta chains were read from a single sample in a study of cytomegalovirus exposure and HLA in healthy donors. The repertoire was sequenced with immunoSEQ multiplex PCR; TCRdb's copy has only in-frame clones and lacks some. In the table there are around 170,000 clones, roughly 80% of which are singletons. Sequencing was carried out using PBMCs. The receptors derive from a woman in her forties or fifties in good health and CMV-seropositive. CDR3s include the opening cysteine and the closing phenylalanine or tryptophan. The order of the fields is V gene, clone size, D gene, J gene, CDR3 DNA, CDR3 protein. A D gene is named only where the DNA matches it firmly. A clone size is listed for some rows: how often the clone was seen (once, few, many), or a class if it is expanded.

>TRBV6-1|.|.|TRBJ1-1
TGTGCCAGCAGTGGGTCAAACAGGGTGGGGACTGAAGCTTTCTTT
CASSGSNRVGTEAFF
>TRBV28|.|.|TRBJ1-4
TGTGCCAGCAGTTCCGGGTCTGCAACTAATGAAAAACTGTTTTTT
CASSSGSATNEKLFF
>TRBV6-6|.|.|TRBJ2-5
TGTGCCAGCAGTTGGGGGGACCAAGAGACCCAGTACTTC
CASSWGDQETQYF
>TRBV6-5|.|.|TRBJ1-3
TGTGCCAGCCGAGCGAGTATCTCTGGAAACACCATATATTTT
CASRASISGNTIYF
>TRBV18|.|TRBD2|TRBJ2-1
TGTGCCAGCTCACCTGCCGTGGTAGCGGGGGCCTACAATGAGCAGTTCTTC
CASSPAVVAGAYNEQFF
>TRBV19|.|.|TRBJ1-1
TGTGCCAGTAGGGATCAGGCGAACACTGAAGCTTTCTTT
CASRDQANTEAFF
>TRBV7-8|.|.|TRBJ1-2
TGTGCCAGCAGCTTAGAACAGAACTATGGCTACACCTTC
CASSLEQNYGYTF
>TRBV6-6|.|.|TRBJ1-1
TGTGCCAGCAACCTTAACAGGGACACTGAAGCTTTCTTT
CASNLNRDTEAFF
>TRBV2|.|.|TRBJ1-2
TGTGCCATACAGCCATCCTCTAACTATGGCTACACCTTC
CAIQPSSNYGYTF
>TRBV28|.|TRBD1|TRBJ1-2
TGTGCCAGCAGTTTAAGAGGGGGCGGAACCTATGGCTACACCTTC
CASSLRGGGTYGYTF
>TRBV5-1|.|TRBD1|TRBJ1-1
TGCGCCAGCAGCTTTAGGGGGCCCACTGAAGCTTTCTTT
CASSFRGPTEAFF
>TRBV19|.|TRBD1|TRBJ2-7
TGTGCCAGTAGGTTATCCGGGACAGGGATTTCCTACGAGCAGTACTTC
CASRLSGTGISYEQYF
>TRBV27|.|.|TRBJ2-6
TGTGCCAGCACCTGGGCAGGGGCCTCTGGGGCCAACGTCCTGACTTTC
CASTWAGASGANVLTF
>TRBV5-6|few|TRBD1|TRBJ1-2
TGTGCCAGCAGCTTGGAGGGACAGTCTTCCTATGGCTACACCTTC
CASSLEGQSSYGYTF
>TRBV6-6|few|.|TRBJ1-1
TGTGCCAGCAGTTACTCGGATGGAGACACTGAAGCTTTCTTT
CASSYSDGDTEAFF
>TRBV4-1|.|TRBD1|TRBJ2-5
TGCGCCAGCAGCCAAGGGGGACAGATCCAAGAGACCCAGTACTTC
CASSQGGQIQETQYF
>TRBV29-1|.|.|TRBJ1-2
TGCAGCGTTGAATACGGGTACCATGGCTACACCTTC
CSVEYGYHGYTF
>TRBV10-3|.|.|TRBJ1-1
TGTGCCGCACGGGAGAGTCTGAACACTGAAGCTTTCTTT
CAARESLNTEAFF
>TRBV7-2|.|TRBD1|TRBJ2-7
TGTGCCAGCAGCTATACCGGGACAGACACCTACGAGCAGTACTTC
CASSYTGTDTYEQYF
>TRBV6-5|.|.|TRBJ2-3
TGTGCCAGCAGTTTCTCTCGGGGCACAGATACGCAGTATTTT
CASSFSRGTDTQYF
>TRBV6-5|few|.|TRBJ1-5
TGTGCCAGCAGTACCCAGAGCAATCAGCCCCAGCATTTT
CASSTQSNQPQHF
>TRBV2|.|.|TRBJ2-1
TGTGCCAGCAGCGTTTCAGAGGGAGGATATGAGCAGTTCTTC
CASSVSEGGYEQFF
>TRBV6-5|.|.|TRBJ2-7
TGTGCCAGGGAGGGACAGACCCCCCACGAGCAGTACTTC
CAREGQTPHEQYF
>TRBV9|.|.|TRBJ2-1
TGTGCCAGCAGCGTAGCCGGGGGGACATCAGGTGAGCAGTTCTTC
CASSVAGGTSGEQFF
>TRBV6-1|.|.|TRBJ2-1
TGTGCCAGCAGCGCGGGGTACAATGAGCAGTTCTTC
CASSAGYNEQFF
>TRBV6-5|.|TRBD1|TRBJ1-4
TGTGCCAGCAGTTACTCGAAGGCAGGGGGTTACGAAAAACTGTTTTTT
CASSYSKAGGYEKLFF
>TRBV30|.|TRBD2|TRBJ2-1
TGTGCCTGGGACTCGGGCGGGGGTTACAATGAGCAGTTCTTC
CAWDSGGGYNEQFF
>TRBV6-6|.|.|TRBJ1-2
TGTGCCAGCGTAGCGGCGGCGCTTGGTGGCTACACCTTC
CASVAAALGGYTF
>TRBV9|.|TRBD2|TRBJ2-5
TGTGCCAGCAGCGTAGGGGGTGGGGGGGGACTAGCGCCCTCGAAAGAGACCCAGTACTTC
CASSVGGGGGLAPSKETQYF
>TRBV9|.|TRBD1|TRBJ1-3
TGTGCCAGCAGCGTACAGGGGGTTTGGTCTGGAAACACCATATATTTT
CASSVQGVWSGNTIYF
>TRBV27|.|TRBD1|TRBJ2-1
TGTGCCAGCAGGGGGACAGGGAACAATGAGCAGTTCTTC
CASRGTGNNEQFF
>TRBV7-3|.|.|TRBJ1-1
TGTGCCAGCAGCTTATCCGGGGACACTGAAGCTTTCTTT
CASSLSGDTEAFF
>TRBV2|.|TRBD1|TRBJ2-3
TGTGCCAGCAGGGGGGGACAGGTTCCAGATACGCAGTATTTT
CASRGGQVPDTQYF
>TRBV27|.|.|TRBJ2-5
TGTGCCAGCAGTTTCGCGGGATGGGAGACCCAGTACTTC
CASSFAGWETQYF
>TRBV9|.|TRBD2|TRBJ2-7
TGTGCCAGCAGCGTAGTGGGGGGACTAGCGGGGGCCTACGAGCAGTACTTC
CASSVVGGLAGAYEQYF
>TRBV6-1|.|.|TRBJ1-2
TGTGCCAGCAGTGAGGAAGGCGGGGGACTTAACTATGGCTACACCTTC
CASSEEGGGLNYGYTF
>TRBV5-1|.|.|TRBJ1-6
TGCGCCAGCAGCTTGGGGATAGGGGGATCACCCCTCCACTTT
CASSLGIGGSPLHF
>TRBV6-6|.|.|TRBJ1-1
TGTGCCAGCAGTTACTCTGGGGGCATGAACACTGAAGCTTTCTTT
CASSYSGGMNTEAFF
>TRBV5-1|few|.|TRBJ2-6
TGCGCCAGCAGCTTTGCGGTAGTACCTGGGGCCAACGTCCTGACTTTC
CASSFAVVPGANVLTF
>TRBV2|.|.|TRBJ2-2
TGTGCCAGCAGTGTAGCTGTAACCGGGGAGCTGTTTTTT
CASSVAVTGELFF
>TRBV5-1|.|TRBD1|TRBJ1-2
TGCGCCAGCAGCGGGGACAGCAGTTTCTCCTATGGCTACACCTTC
CASSGDSSFSYGYTF
>TRBV27|.|TRBD2|TRBJ2-2
TGTGCCAGCAGCTCCACTAGCGGGGGGGCTACCACCGGGGAGCTGTTTTTT
CASSSTSGGATTGELFF
>TRBV4-2|.|.|TRBJ2-7
TGTGCCAGCAGCCAAGACTACTCCGGACTGGCCTACGAGCAGTACTTC
CASSQDYSGLAYEQYF
>TRBV4-2|few|.|TRBJ1-4
TGTGCCAGCAGCCAAGACGGGGGGGAAGGGGAAAAACTGTTTTTT
CASSQDGGEGEKLFF
>TRBV6-5|.|TRBD1|TRBJ2-1
TGTGCCAGCAGTTACGAGGCCGGGACAGGGTTTAGGGAGCAGTTCTTC
CASSYEAGTGFREQFF
>TRBV6-5|.|TRBD1|TRBJ1-5
TGTGCCAGCGGCCCCGGACAGGGGGGACCTCAGCCCCAGCATTTT
CASGPGQGGPQPQHF